Following are 32 T cell receptor beta chains from one sample sequenced in a study of T cells in Graves' hyperthyroidism and ophthalmopathy. There were TCR beta CDR3 regions amplified from RNA transcripts. A set of HTBI primers served as the primers for a first-round RT-PCR of the TCR CDR3. From the multiplex PCR reads, TCRdb called clonotypes with MiXCR, one entry per CDR3 protein. The sample yields around 760,000 distinct CDR3 sequences, about 35% seen once. Sequences were obtained from blood. These receptors came from a woman in her thirties or forties with Graves' hyperthyroidism.

This clonotype has a count of ten or more. V gene TRBV7-2 combines with J gene TRBJ1-2; 7 positions match TRBD1. CDR1 is SGHTA and CDR2 is FQGNSA in the germline V gene. The V gene end was trimmed by 6 bases and the J gene end by 4 bases; junction bases not matched to a gene: 5. This CDR3 comprises 13 residues. The CDR3: CASRPTGSYGYTF. DNA of the CDR3: TGTGCCAGCAGGCCGACAGGGAGCTATGGCTACACCTTC. Together with reference TRBV7-2 and TRBJ1-2, the CDR3 gives the full variable domain: GAGVSQSPSNKVTEKGKDVELRCDPISGHTALYWYRQSLGQGLEFLIYFQGNSAPDKSGLPSDRFSAERTGGSVSTLTIQRTQQEDSAVYLCASRPTGSYGYTFGSGTRLTVV.

This clonotype was observed a few times. The chain uses TRBV7-3 and TRBJ2-4; a possible D gene is TRBD2 (7 bases). Between the trimmed V and J ends, which lost 1 base and 8 bases, there was a span of 12 bases. In germline, CDR1 is SGHTA, CDR2 FQGTGA. This CDR3 comprises 14 residues. CDR3 amino acids: CASSLRGGRDIQYF. CDR3 DNA: TGTGCCAGCAGCTTAAGAGGGGGGAGGGACATTCAGTACTTC.

This clonotype was recorded at least ten times. CDR3 sequence reads: CSAHTSTANYGYTF. DNA of the CDR3: TGCAGTGCTCACACTTCGACAGCTAACTATGGCTACACCTTC. The chain joins TRBV20-1 to TRBJ1-2; possibly TRBD1 for D (5 bases). CDR1 and CDR2 (germline): DFQATT, SNEGSKA (reference sequence). The V end was cut by 5 bases, the J end by 0 bases, with 13 bases between. There are 14 residues in the CDR3.

This clonotype was seen at least ten times. The gene calls are TRBV9 and TRBJ1-5; D remains unclear. This CDR3 has 13 residues. Trimming removed 4 bases from V and 4 bases from J, with 9 bases in between. Germline-derived CDR1 and CDR2 are SGDLS and YYNGEE. CDR3 coding DNA: TGTGCCAGCAGCCTTGACATTAATCAGCCCCAGCATTTT. Its protein product is CASSLDINQPQHF.

This clonotype has a count of ten or more. The rearrangement uses TRBV9 and TRBJ2-5; the D is unclear. The V end was cut by 0 bases, the J end by 2 bases, with 8 bases between. CDR1 and CDR2 from the germline V gene are SGDLS and YYNGEE. The CDR3 runs to 14 residues. DNA of the CDR3: TGTGCCAGCAGCGTAGCTCCAGCGCAAGAGACCCAGTACTTC. Its protein product is CASSVAPAQETQYF.

V and J are TRBV6-1 and TRBJ2-7; TRBD1 matches 10 bases. The V gene's germline CDR1 is MNHNS and CDR2 SASEGT. The CDR3 length is 14 residues. The V and J ends lost 6 bases and 6 bases, in that order; junction bases with no gene match: 8. CDR3: CASRWTGGNAEQYF. The CDR3 DNA sequence: TGTGCCAGCAGGTGGACAGGGGGGAACGCCGAGCAGTACTTC.

The chain links TRBV6-5 to TRBJ2-5, with 8 bases identical to TRBD1. With 0 bases clipped from V and 5 bases from J, the junction kept 5 bases outside the gene matches. This CDR3 spans 15 amino acids. Germline lookup yields CDR1 MNHEY and CDR2 SVGAGI. The CDR3 here is CASSYSTQGAETQYF. The DNA of the CDR3 is TGTGCCAGCAGTTACTCGACCCAGGGGGCGGAGACCCAGTACTTC.

The chain carries TRBV7-9 and TRBJ1-1; 9 bases match TRBD1. The CDR3 consists of 15 residues. The germline V gene has CDR1 SEHNR and CDR2 FQNEAQ (reference sequence). V shed 5 bases, J shed 10 bases, and the junction held 14 bases outside the gene matches. CDR3 in amino acids: CASSPRTGVGVGAFF. CDR3 DNA: TGTGCCAGCAGCCCCCGGACAGGGGTAGGTGTAGGAGCTTTCTTT.

Regarding this clonotype: The final CDR3 position lacks the conserved phenylalanine or tryptophan, pointing to a likely read error. V usage is TRBV7-9 and J usage is TRBJ1-2; a possible D gene is TRBD1 (5 bases). The V end was cut by 5 bases, the J end by 0 bases, with 16 bases between. Germline assignment: CDR1 SEHNR and CDR2 FQNEAQ (reference sequence). This CDR3 has 16 residues. The CDR3 spells CASSLGRGGANYGYTY. CDR3 nucleotide sequence: TGTGCCAGCAGCCTGGGACGGGGCGGGGCTAACTATGGCTACACCTAC.

Worth noting for this clonotype: One end of the junction varies from germline; a read error may be responsible. CDR3 sequence reads: CASSPSGGLFF. CDR3 DNA sequence: TGTGCCAGCAGCCCTAGCGGGGGGCTGTTTTTT. The chain couples TRBV5-5 to TRBJ2-2; 10 nucleotides match TRBD2. Germline values: CDR1 SGHKS, CDR2 YYEKEE (reference sequence). The CDR3 has 11 amino acids.

The J gene is TRBJ2-7, the V gene TRBV25-1; D is unclear. The CDR3 totals 12 residues. Germline CDR1 is MGHDK and CDR2 is SYGVNS. V gave up 6 bases and J gave up 5 bases, with 11 bases separating them. CDR3 residues: CASRRQRNEQYF. The CDR3 coding sequence is TGTGCCAGCAGAAGGCAGAGGAACGAGCAGTACTTC.

This clonotype was recorded a few times. CDR3 region: CASSLEVPNQPQHF. CDR3 DNA: TGTGCCAGCAGTTTAGAGGTCCCCAATCAGCCCCAGCATTTT. This chain links TRBV12-3 or TRBV12-4 with TRBJ1-5; no clear D. This CDR3 comprises 14 residues. V lost 1 base to trimming and J lost 3 bases, with 7 bases between them.

The chain links TRBV7-2 to TRBJ2-6; D unresolved. Per germline, CDR1 SGHTA and CDR2 FQGNSA. The CDR3 contains 17 residues. V was cut by 5 bases and J by 2 bases, with 16 bases left in between. The CDR3 protein is CASSLTPGRTGANVLTF. The CDR3 coding sequence is TGTGCCAGCAGCCTAACCCCAGGAAGGACTGGGGCCAACGTCCTGACTTTC. The entire variable domain, with the rest obtained from reference TRBV7-2 and TRBJ2-6, is as follows: GAGVSQSPSNKVTEKGKDVELRCDPISGHTALYWYRQSLGQGLEFLIYFQGNSAPDKSGLPSDRFSAERTGGSVSTLTIQRTQQEDSAVYLCASSLTPGRTGANVLTFGAGSRLTVL.

The V call is TRBV5-6, the J call TRBJ1-1, with 7 bases matching TRBD1. The CDR3 is 15 residues long. CDR1 is SGHDT, CDR2 YYEEEE, per germline. V lost 6 bases, J lost 3 bases, and 11 bases stayed unmatched. The CDR3 region has the DNA TGTGCCAGCAACACCTTGGCAGGGGGATACACTGAAGCTTTCTTT. Encoded protein: CASNTLAGGYTEAFF.

This clonotype was detected ten times or more. The chain uses TRBV6-4 and TRBJ2-7, with 7 bases that match TRBD2. Germline V lookup: CDR1 MRHNA, CDR2 SNTAGT. Trimming cost V 0 bases and J 4 bases; bases outside gene matches: 12. The CDR3 extends over 17 amino acids. DNA for the CDR3: TGTGCCAGCAGTGACTCCCTAGGCGGGAGCCGGTCGTACGAGCAGTACTTC. Its translation: CASSDSLGGSRSYEQYF.

The chain is built from TRBV20-1 and TRBJ2-2; D is unclear. The CDR3 contains 15 residues. Trimming stripped 0 bases from V and 2 bases from J, with 10 bases between. Germline CDR1 DFQATT, CDR2 SNEGSKA (reference sequence). The CDR3 protein is CSARDPAANTGELFF. As DNA, the CDR3 is TGCAGTGCTAGAGACCCCGCGGCAAACACCGGGGAGCTGTTTTTT.

For this clonotype: A much bigger clone sits one base away, suggesting this may be a read error. The rearrangement joins TRBV10-3 to TRBJ2-6; 12 bases agree with TRBD1. The CDR3 consists of 19 residues. Per the germline V gene, CDR1 is ENHRY and CDR2 is SYGVKD. The CDR3 spells CAISPLRGTGGAGANVLAF. The CDR3 DNA sequence: TGTGCCATCAGTCCCCTAAGGGGGACAGGGGGCGCTGGGGCCAACGTCCTGGCTTTC.

This chain links TRBV25-1 with TRBJ1-6, with D tentatively TRBD1 (6 bases). Germline V gene lookup returns CDR1 MGHDK and CDR2 SYGVNS. The CDR3 is 13 residues long. Trimming removed 8 bases at V and 13 bases at J, with 18 bases between. CDR3 residues: CASSPGQIFPLHF. The CDR3 nucleotides read TGTGCCAGCTCACCCGGACAGATCTTCCCCCTCCACTTT.

The chain is built from TRBV10-1 and TRBJ2-4; unclear D gene. CDR3 size: 13 residues. Germline loops: CDR1 WNHNN, CDR2 SYGVQD (reference sequence). V was shortened by 2 bases and J by 0 bases, with 2 bases between the two germline ends. CDR3 bases: TGCGCCAGCAGTGAGACAGCCAAAAACATTCAGTACTTC. Translation gives CASSETAKNIQYF.

This clonotype was recorded at least ten times. The chain joins TRBV10-3 to TRBJ1-3; weak D call: TRBD1 (5 bases). Germline V gene sequence: CDR1 ENHRY, CDR2 SYGVKD. The CDR3 is 14 amino acids. The V gene lost 2 bases and the J gene lost 1 base, with 6 bases spanning the gap. For the CDR3, the DNA is TGTGCCATCAGTGAGCCAGGGTCTGGAAACACCATATATTTT. Translated, it gives CAISEPGSGNTIYF.

Remarks on this clonotype: A much larger clone differs by one base, so this may be a read error. The genes are TRBV10-3 and TRBJ1-1, with D perhaps matching TRBD1 (6 bases). CDR1 ENHRY and CDR2 SYGVKD come from the germline V gene. V was shortened by 6 bases and J by 1 base, with 12 bases between the two germline ends. This CDR3 is built from 14 residues. This CDR3 is CAISLQDRNTEAFF. The CDR3 DNA follows: TGTGCCATCAGCCTACAGGACAGGAACACTGAAGCTTTCTTT.

The table lists this clonotype with a few counts. The chain recombines TRBV6-5 with TRBJ2-5; TRBD2 agrees at 8 bases. The CDR3 has 14 amino acids. The trim removed 7 bases at V and 4 bases at J, leaving 8 bases unmatched. From germline, CDR1 is MNHEY and CDR2 SVGAGI. The CDR3 DNA follows: TGTGCCAGCACATCGGGGGGGGAGGGAGAGACCCAGTACTTC. It is translated as CASTSGGEGETQYF.

This clonotype was recorded many times. The V gene is TRBV7-9, the J gene TRBJ1-3, with D uncertain. Trimming left V 6 bases short and J 0 bases short, with 6 bases between. Germline CDR1 and CDR2: SEHNR and FQNEAQ (reference sequence). The CDR3 is 13 residues long. CDR3 DNA: TGTGCCAGCAGGGGGAGCTCTGGAAACACCATATATTTT. It yields the protein CASRGSSGNTIYF. Drawing the rest from reference TRBV7-9 and TRBJ1-3, the complete variable domain is DTGVSQNPRHKITKRGQNVTFRCDPISEHNRLYWYRQTLGQGPEFLTYFQNEAQLEKSRLLSDRFSAERPKGSFSTLEIQRTEQGDSAMYLCASRGSSGNTIYFGEGSWLTVV.

The chain has TRBV4-3 and TRBJ2-2, with D perhaps TRBD1 (6 bases). The CDR3 spans 15 residues. The ends were cut back, 3 bases at V and 7 bases at J, with 15 bases in the middle. Germline CDR1 reads LGHNA; CDR2 reads YSLEER. The chain's CDR3 is CASSQPYREGGELFF. In DNA form, the CDR3 reads TGCGCCAGCAGCCAGCCCTACAGGGAAGGCGGGGAGCTGTTTTTT.

To note about this clonotype: One end of the junction fails to match germline, which may point to a read error. This sequence joins TRBV10-2 and TRBJ1-5, with 8 bases fitting TRBD1. The CDR3 extends over 16 amino acids. The germline V gene encodes CDR1 WSHSY and CDR2 SAAADI. The chain's CDR3 is CASSVSTGDRNQPQHF. In DNA form, the CDR3 reads TGTGCCAGCAGCGTCTCGACAGGGGACAGAAATCAGCCCCAGCATTTT.

Comment on this clonotype: A much larger clone differs from this one at a single base, so this may be a read error. This chain joins TRBV9 and TRBJ1-2, with 8 bases aligning to TRBD1. The length of the CDR3 is 15 residues. Looked up from germline, CDR1 is SGDLS and CDR2 is YYNGEE. The CDR3 DNA sequence: TGTGCCGGCAGCGTAGAGGCGGGACAGGTTTATGGCTACACCTTC. Translating gives CAGSVEAGQVYGYTF.

This clonotype was counted a single time. The chain is built from TRBV7-9 and TRBJ1-5, with 7 bases that match TRBD1. Germline CDR1 and CDR2: SEHNR and FQNEAQ (reference sequence). This CDR3 region has 15 residues. J gave up 11 bases and V 1 base, and 11 bases lay outside the gene matches. CDR3: CASSLEGAGGETQHF. The CDR3 coding sequence is TGTGCCAGCAGCTTAGAGGGCGCAGGGGGAGAGACCCAGCATTTT.

The rearrangement links TRBV19 to TRBJ1-3; no firm D call. CDR1 LNHDA and CDR2 SQIVND come from the germline V gene (reference sequence). The CDR3 spans 15 residues. V was shortened by 3 bases and J by 0 bases, with 9 bases between the two germline ends. CDR3 DNA sequence: TGTGCCAGTAGTATTTCTGGCAGCTCTGGAAACACCATATATTTT. The encoded protein is CASSISGSSGNTIYF.

This clonotype came up many times. V is TRBV5-4 and J is TRBJ1-1, with D unclear. This CDR3 is 12 amino acids long. Germline CDR1 is SGHNT and CDR2 is YYREEE (reference sequence). The V end lost 4 bases, the J end lost 5 bases, and 9 bases lay between the germline ends. The CDR3 bases are TGTGCCAGCAGCCGACCGCAGACTGAAGCTTTCTTT. Translation: CASSRPQTEAFF.

With regard to this clonotype: A read error may explain this, as a much larger clone is one base away. The V and J genes are TRBV7-3 and TRBJ1-3, with TRBD1 matching 7 bases. CDR3 length: 13 amino acids. Germline-derived CDR1 and CDR2 are SGHTA and FQGTGA. The CDR3 is CAGSLGGENTIYF. The CDR3 DNA reads TGTGCCGGCAGCCTAGGGGGCGAGAACACCATATATTTT.

V usage is TRBV3-1 and J usage is TRBJ2-2; D is uncertain. Germline assignment: CDR1 LGHDT and CDR2 YNNKEL (reference sequence). Trimming took off 4 bases at V and 1 base at J, with 10 bases between the two ends. The CDR3 covers 15 residues. The CDR3 bases are TGTGCCAGCAGCCCTAGGTCTGGGAACACCGGGGAGCTGTTTTTT. Its translation is CASSPRSGNTGELFF. Variable domain in full (rest from reference TRBV3-1 and TRBJ2-2): DTAVSQTPKYLVTQMGNDKSIKCEQNLGHDTMYWYKQDSKKFLKIMFSYNNKELIINETVPNRFSPKSPDKAHLNLHINSLELGDSAVYFCASSPRSGNTGELFFGEGSRLTVL.

This clonotype was seen only a few times. This rearrangement joins TRBV6-2 or TRBV6-3 to TRBJ2-7; D is unclear. The germline V gene has CDR1 MNHEY and CDR2 SVGEGT. With 6 bases removed from V and 2 bases from J, the gap between germline ends came to 14 bases. The CDR3 extends over 14 amino acids. This chain's CDR3 is CASRTLMPPYEQYF. CDR3 coding DNA: TGTGCCAGCAGGACACTAATGCCTCCCTACGAGCAGTACTTC.